This TCR beta chain was captured in a study of response to subunit inactivated influenza vaccine. Study results and caveats: Researchers suggested that each seasonal influenza vaccination recruits few new T cells.

TCRdb redid the calling of the RT-PCR reads with MiXCR, one entry per CDR3 protein. The sample contains approximately 200,000 distinct CDR3 sequences, about an eighth of which appear only once. The table lists this clonotype with many counts. The antigen remains undetermined. The source was CD8+ T cells sorted from PBMCs, collected less than 6 days after vaccination. This sequence was found in a middle-aged man who received an inactivated influenza vaccine.

The CDR3 bases are TGTGCCAGCAGTTACCGGGGGACTGGGGCCAACGTCCTGACTTTC. Protein sequence: CASSYRGTGANVLTF. The genes are TRBV6-5 and TRBJ2-6; a possible D gene is TRBD2 (6 bases). The V end was cut by 2 bases, the J end by 2 bases, with 7 bases between. Germline CDR1 reads MNHEY; CDR2 reads SVGAGI. This CDR3 comprises 15 residues.